A single sample is the source of the 9 T cell receptor beta chains below, sequenced in a study of beta chain features in type 1 diabetes. For these receptors, no antigen is known. Regarding the study as a whole: TCRB CDR3 length was moderately but significantly reduced in all four CD4+ subsets of Type 1 diabetes patients.

Sequenced material consisted of expressed TCRB transcripts (all of the isolated RNA was reverse transcribed). TCRdb's table, derived via immunoSEQ multiplex PCR, lists solely in-frame clones and lacks some. The table includes about 130,000 clones, approximately 10% detected once. Sequenced: central memory CD4+ T cells from blood. The receptors originated from a man aged 25 to 40 with type 1 diabetes.

This clone was counted between two and nine times. The chain couples TRBV5-4 to TRBJ1-1; TRBD1 might be the D (5 bases). The V gene's germline CDR1 is SGHNT and CDR2 YYREEE (reference sequence). The ends were cut back, 4 bases at V and 5 bases at J, with 18 bases in the middle. This CDR3 region has 15 residues. CDR3 residues: CASSPGAGGRTEAFF. The CDR3, as DNA: TGTGCCAGCAGCCCTGGGGCGGGGGGAAGGACTGAAGCTTTCTTT.

This clone has only a few counts. The chain carries TRBV7-2 and TRBJ2-1; TRBD2 aligns across 11 bases. The germline CDR1 and CDR2 sequences are SGHTA and FQGNSA. The J segment lost 4 bases and the V segment lost 8 bases, leaving 7 bases of the junction unmatched. The length of the CDR3 is 15 residues. The CDR3 DNA sequence: TGTGCCAGCGCTCTGGGGACTAGCGGTTACAATGAGCAGTTCTTC. Its protein product is CASALGTSGYNEQFF.

This clone has only a few counts. The DNA for the CDR3 is TGCGCCAGCAGCACGAGTCTTTCAGATACGCAGTATTTT. As protein: CASSTSLSDTQYF. The chain recombines TRBV5-1 with TRBJ2-3; no definite D call. The germline gives CDR1 SGHRS, CDR2 YFSETQ. This CDR3 is 13 amino acids long. V lost 4 bases to trimming and J lost 4 bases, with 10 bases between them.

The rearrangement joins TRBV6-5 to TRBJ1-5, with D hard to call. The ends were cut back, 6 bases at V and 0 bases at J, with 6 bases in the middle. The germline CDR1 and CDR2 sequences are MNHEY and SVGAGI. The CDR3 runs 13 residues. The CDR3 reads CASRLDSNQPQHF. CDR3 bases: TGTGCCAGCAGATTAGATAGCAATCAGCCCCAGCATTTT.

This clone was recorded a few times. The gene calls are TRBV6-1 and TRBJ1-2, with a tentative D call TRBD1 (5 bases). The germline V and J ends were trimmed by 4 bases and 3 bases, with 18 bases remaining between them. The CDR3 sequence is 16 residues long. The germline CDR1 and CDR2 sequences are MNHNS and SASEGT. The CDR3, as DNA: TGTGCCAGCAGTGGCTCCTGGGCCAGGGAGGACTATGGCTACACCTTC. The encoded protein is CASSGSWAREDYGYTF.

This clone was picked up a small number of times. The chain employs TRBV2 and TRBJ1-5, with D possibly TRBD1 on 5 matching bases. The CDR3 has 15 residues. Trimming shortened V by 4 bases and J by 5 bases, and 15 bases separated the two germline ends. CDR1 is SNHLY and CDR2 is FYNNEI in the germline V gene. CDR3 bases: TGTGCCAGCAGTGGCCTGCAGGGCAGAGATCAGCCCCAGCATTTT. Its protein is CASSGLQGRDQPQHF.

In this sample, this clone turned up a few times. In nucleotides, the CDR3 is TGTGCCAGCAGCCCAACGGTCACAGGGGACACCGGGGAGCTGTTTTTT. As protein: CASSPTVTGDTGELFF. The chain couples TRBV5-4 to TRBJ2-2; 7 bases map to TRBD1. The V segment lost 4 bases and the J segment 3 bases; nucleotides outside the gene matches: 9. This CDR3 contains 16 residues. CDR1 is SGHNT and CDR2 is YYREEE in the germline V gene (reference sequence). Together with reference TRBV5-4 and TRBJ2-2, the CDR3 gives the full variable domain: ETGVTQSPTHLIKTRGQQVTLRCSSQSGHNTVSWYQQALGQGPQFIFQYYREEENGRGNFPPRFSGLQFPNYSSELNVNALELDDSALYLCASSPTVTGDTGELFFGEGSRLTVL.

This clone showed up just a few times. The genes are TRBV29-1 and TRBJ1-1, with D possibly being TRBD1 (5 bases). Trimming shortened V by 6 bases and J by 3 bases, and 11 bases separated the two germline ends. Germline assignment: CDR1 SQVTM and CDR2 ANQGSEA. The CDR3 sequence is 12 residues long. This CDR3 is CSVATEYTEAFF. The CDR3 nucleotides are TGCAGCGTGGCGACAGAATACACTGAAGCTTTCTTT.

V is TRBV7-9 and J is TRBJ2-2, with D perhaps TRBD2 (5 bases). V lost 7 bases and J lost 6, with 12 bases in between. The CDR3 covers 13 residues. Germline V gene data show CDR1 as SEHNR and CDR2 as FQNEAQ (reference sequence). The CDR3 DNA sequence: TGTGCCAGCACGGGGTTAGGAGCCGGGGAGCTGTTTTTT. Its protein product is CASTGLGAGELFF.